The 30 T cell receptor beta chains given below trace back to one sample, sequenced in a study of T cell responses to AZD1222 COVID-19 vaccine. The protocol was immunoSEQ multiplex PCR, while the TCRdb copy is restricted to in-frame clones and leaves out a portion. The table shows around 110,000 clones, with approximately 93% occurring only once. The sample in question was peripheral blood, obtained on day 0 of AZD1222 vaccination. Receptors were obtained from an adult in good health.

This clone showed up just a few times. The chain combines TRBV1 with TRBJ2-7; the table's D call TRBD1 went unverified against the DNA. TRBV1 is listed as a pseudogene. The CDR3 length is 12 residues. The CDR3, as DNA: TGCACCAGCAGCCAAGTCAGGTACGAGCAGTACTTC. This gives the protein CTSSQVRYEQYF.

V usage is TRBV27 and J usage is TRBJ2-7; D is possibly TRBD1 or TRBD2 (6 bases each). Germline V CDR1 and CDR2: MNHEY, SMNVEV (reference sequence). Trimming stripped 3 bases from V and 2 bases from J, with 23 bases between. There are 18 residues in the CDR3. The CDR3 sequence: CASSFGSRGRGGTYEQYF. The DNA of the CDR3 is TGTGCCAGCAGTTTTGGTTCTCGGGGAAGAGGGGGGACCTACGAGCAGTACTTC.

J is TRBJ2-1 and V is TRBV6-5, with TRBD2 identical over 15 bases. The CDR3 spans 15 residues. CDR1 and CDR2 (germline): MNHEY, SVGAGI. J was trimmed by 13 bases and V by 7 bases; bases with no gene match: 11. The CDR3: CASNALGLAGGFQFF. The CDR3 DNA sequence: TGTGCCAGCAATGCCCTAGGACTAGCGGGAGGGTTTCAGTTCTTC.

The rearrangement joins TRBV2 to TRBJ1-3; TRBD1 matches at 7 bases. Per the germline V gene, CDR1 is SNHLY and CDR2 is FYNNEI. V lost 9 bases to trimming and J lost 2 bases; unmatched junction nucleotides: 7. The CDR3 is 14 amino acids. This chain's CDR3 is CARRATGAGNTIYF. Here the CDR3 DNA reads TGTGCCAGGAGAGCCACAGGGGCTGGAAACACCATATATTTT.

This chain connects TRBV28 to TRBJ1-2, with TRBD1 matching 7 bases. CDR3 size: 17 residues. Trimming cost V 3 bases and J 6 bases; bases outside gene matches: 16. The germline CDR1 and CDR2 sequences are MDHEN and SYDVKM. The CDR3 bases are TGTGCCAGCAGTTTCCCGACAGGGCGGAGGGAAAACGATGGCTACACCTTC. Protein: CASSFPTGRRENDGYTF.

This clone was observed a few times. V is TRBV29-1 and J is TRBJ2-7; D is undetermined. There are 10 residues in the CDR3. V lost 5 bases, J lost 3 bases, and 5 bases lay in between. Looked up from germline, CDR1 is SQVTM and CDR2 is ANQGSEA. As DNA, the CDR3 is TGCAGCGTTAAGAGCTACGAGCAGTACTTC. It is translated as CSVKSYEQYF.

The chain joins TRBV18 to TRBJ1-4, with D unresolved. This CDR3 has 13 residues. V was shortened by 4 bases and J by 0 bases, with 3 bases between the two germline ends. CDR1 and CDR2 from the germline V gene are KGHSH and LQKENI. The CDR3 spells CASSRATNEKLFF. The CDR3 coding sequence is TGTGCCAGCTCACGAGCAACTAATGAAAAACTGTTTTTT.

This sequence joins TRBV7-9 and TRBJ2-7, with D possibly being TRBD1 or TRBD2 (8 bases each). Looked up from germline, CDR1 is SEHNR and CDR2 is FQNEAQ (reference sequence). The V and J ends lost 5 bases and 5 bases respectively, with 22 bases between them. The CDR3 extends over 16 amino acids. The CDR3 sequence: CASSTLAGQVQDEQYF. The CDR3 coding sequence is TGTGCCAGCAGCACCTTAGCGGGACAGGTTCAAGACGAGCAGTACTTC.

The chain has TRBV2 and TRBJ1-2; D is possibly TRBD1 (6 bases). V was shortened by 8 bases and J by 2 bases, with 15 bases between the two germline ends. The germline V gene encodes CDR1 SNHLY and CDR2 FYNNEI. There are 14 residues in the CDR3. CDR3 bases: TGTGCCAGCGGGGACATCCAGGGAAACTATGGCTACACCTTC. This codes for CASGDIQGNYGYTF.

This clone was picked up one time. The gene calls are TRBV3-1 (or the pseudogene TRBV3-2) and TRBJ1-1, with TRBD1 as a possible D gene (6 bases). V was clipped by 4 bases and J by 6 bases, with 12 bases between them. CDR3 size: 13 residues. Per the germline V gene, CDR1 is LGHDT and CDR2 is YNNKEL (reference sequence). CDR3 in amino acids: CASSPITGSEAFF. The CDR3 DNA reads TGTGCCAGCAGCCCAATTACAGGGTCTGAAGCTTTCTTT.

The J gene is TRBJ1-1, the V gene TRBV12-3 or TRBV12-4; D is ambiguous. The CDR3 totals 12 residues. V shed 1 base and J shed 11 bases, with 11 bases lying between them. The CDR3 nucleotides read TGTGCCAGCAGTTTAGTGGGCGGGGTGGCTTTCTTT. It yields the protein CASSLVGGVAFF.

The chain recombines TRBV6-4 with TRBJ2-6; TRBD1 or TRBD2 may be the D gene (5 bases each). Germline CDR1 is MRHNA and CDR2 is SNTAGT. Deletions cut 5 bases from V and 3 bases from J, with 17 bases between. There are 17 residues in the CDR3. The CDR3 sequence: CASSRDVKSIGANVLTF. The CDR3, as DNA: TGTGCCAGCAGTAGGGACGTAAAATCGATTGGGGCCAACGTCCTGACTTTC.

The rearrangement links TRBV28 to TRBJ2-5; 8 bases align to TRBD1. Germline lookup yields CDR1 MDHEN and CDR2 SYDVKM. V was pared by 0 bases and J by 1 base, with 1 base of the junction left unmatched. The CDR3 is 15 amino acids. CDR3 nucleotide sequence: TGTGCCAGCAGTTTATGGACAGGGGTCCAAGAGACCCAGTACTTC. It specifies CASSLWTGVQETQYF.

The CDR3 protein is CASSGNRRTGELFF. The CDR3 DNA reads as TGTGCCAGCTCCGGAAACAGGCGGACCGGGGAGCTGTTTTTT. The chain has TRBV4-2 and TRBJ2-2, with a weak D call TRBD1 (5 bases). The CDR3 length is 14 residues. The ends were cut back, 8 bases at V and 5 bases at J, with 15 bases in the middle. Per germline, CDR1 LGHNA and CDR2 YNFKEQ.

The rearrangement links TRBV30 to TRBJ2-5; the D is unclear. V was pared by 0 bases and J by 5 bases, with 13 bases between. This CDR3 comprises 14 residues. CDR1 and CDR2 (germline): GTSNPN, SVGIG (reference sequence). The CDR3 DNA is TGTGCCTGGAGTGTACTCTCGGTGGGGGAGACCCAGTACTTC. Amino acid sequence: CAWSVLSVGETQYF.

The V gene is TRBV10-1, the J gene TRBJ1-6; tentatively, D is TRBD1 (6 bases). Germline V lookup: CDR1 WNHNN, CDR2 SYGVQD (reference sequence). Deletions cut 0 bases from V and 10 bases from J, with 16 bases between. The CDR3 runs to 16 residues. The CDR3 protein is CASSESWPGAGSPLHF. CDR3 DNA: TGCGCCAGCAGTGAGTCTTGGCCAGGGGCCGGATCACCCCTCCACTTT.

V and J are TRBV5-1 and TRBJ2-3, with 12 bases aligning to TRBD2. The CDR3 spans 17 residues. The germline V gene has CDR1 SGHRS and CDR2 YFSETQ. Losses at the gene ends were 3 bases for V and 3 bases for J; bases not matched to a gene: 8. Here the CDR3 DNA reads TGCGCCAGCAGCTCAGATCTAGCGGGAGGGCCGACAGATACGCAGTATTTT. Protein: CASSSDLAGGPTDTQYF. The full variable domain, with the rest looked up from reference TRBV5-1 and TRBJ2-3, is KAGVTQTPRYLIKTRGQQVTLSCSPISGHRSVSWYQQTPGQGLQFLFEYFSETQRNKGNFPGRFSGRQFSNSRSEMNVSTLELGDSALYLCASSSDLAGGPTDTQYFGPGTRLTVL.

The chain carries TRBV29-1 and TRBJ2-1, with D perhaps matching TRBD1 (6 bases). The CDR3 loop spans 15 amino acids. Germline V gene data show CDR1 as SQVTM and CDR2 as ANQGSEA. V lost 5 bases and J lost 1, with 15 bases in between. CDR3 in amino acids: CSVQGQANSYNEQFF. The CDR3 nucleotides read TGCAGCGTTCAGGGGCAGGCGAATTCCTACAATGAGCAGTTCTTC.

CDR3 sequence reads: CASSSSPGGGLFTGELFF. CDR3 bases: TGTGCCAGCAGCTCATCCCCGGGGGGGGGCCTTTTCACCGGGGAGCTGTTTTTT. This chain links TRBV7-9 with TRBJ2-2; 8 bases line up with TRBD2. From germline, CDR1 is SEHNR and CDR2 FQNEAQ (reference sequence). The CDR3 spans 18 residues. V dropped 4 bases and J dropped 4; count of bases not matched to a gene: 14.

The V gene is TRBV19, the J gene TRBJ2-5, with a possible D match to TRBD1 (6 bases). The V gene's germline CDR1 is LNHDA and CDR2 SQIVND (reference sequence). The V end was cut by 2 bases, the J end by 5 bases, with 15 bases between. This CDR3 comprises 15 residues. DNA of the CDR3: TGTGCCAGTAGTATACATACAGGGTACGTTGAGACCCAGTACTTC. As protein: CASSIHTGYVETQYF. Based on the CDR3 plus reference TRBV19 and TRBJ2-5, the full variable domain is DGGITQSPKYLFRKEGQNVTLSCEQNLNHDAMYWYRQDPGQGLRLIYYSQIVNDFQKGDIAEGYSVSREKKESFPLTVTSAQKNPTAFYLCASSIHTGYVETQYFGPGTRLLVL.

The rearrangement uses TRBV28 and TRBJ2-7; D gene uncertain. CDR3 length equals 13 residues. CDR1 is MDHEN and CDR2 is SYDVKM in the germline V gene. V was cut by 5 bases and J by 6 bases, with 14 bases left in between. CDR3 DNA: TGTGCCAGCAGTCTCCGCGTCAACGGCGAGCAGTACTTC. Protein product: CASSLRVNGEQYF. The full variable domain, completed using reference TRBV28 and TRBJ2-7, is DVKVTQSSRYLVKRTGEKVFLECVQDMDHENMFWYRQDPGLGLRLIYFSYDVKMKEKGDIPEGYSVSREKKERFSLILESASTNQTSMYLCASSLRVNGEQYFGPGTRLTVT.

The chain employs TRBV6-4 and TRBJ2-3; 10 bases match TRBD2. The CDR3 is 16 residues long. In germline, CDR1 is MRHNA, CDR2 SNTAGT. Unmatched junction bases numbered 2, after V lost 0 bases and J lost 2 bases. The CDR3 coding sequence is TGTGCCAGCAGTGACTCGACTAGCGGGCACACAGATACGCAGTATTTT. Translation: CASSDSTSGHTDTQYF.

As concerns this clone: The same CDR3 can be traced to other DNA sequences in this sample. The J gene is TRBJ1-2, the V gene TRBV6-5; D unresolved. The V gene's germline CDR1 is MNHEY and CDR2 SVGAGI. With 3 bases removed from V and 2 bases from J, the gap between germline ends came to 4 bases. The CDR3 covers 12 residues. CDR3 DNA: TGTGCCAGCAGTTATCAGAACTATGGCTACACCTTC. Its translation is CASSYQNYGYTF.

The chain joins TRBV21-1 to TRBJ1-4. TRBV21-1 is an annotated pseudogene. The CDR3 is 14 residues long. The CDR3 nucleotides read TGTGCCAGCCGAGGGCTCGCAACTAATGAAAAACTGTTTTTT. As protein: CASRGLATNEKLFF.

CDR3 DNA sequence: TGTGCCAGCAGCTCCGGCCCACTCGAGCAGTACTTC. This codes for CASSSGPLEQYF. V is TRBV6-6 and J is TRBJ2-7, with no clear D. Germline CDR1 reads MNHNY; CDR2 reads SVGAGI (reference sequence). The CDR3 covers 12 residues. Trimming removed 6 bases from V and 6 bases from J, with 12 bases in between.

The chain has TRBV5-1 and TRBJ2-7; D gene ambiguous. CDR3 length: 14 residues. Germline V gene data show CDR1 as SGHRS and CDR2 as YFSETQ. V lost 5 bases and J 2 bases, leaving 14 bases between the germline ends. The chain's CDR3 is CASSYGPLPYEQYF. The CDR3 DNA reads TGCGCCAGCAGTTACGGCCCACTTCCCTACGAGCAGTACTTC.

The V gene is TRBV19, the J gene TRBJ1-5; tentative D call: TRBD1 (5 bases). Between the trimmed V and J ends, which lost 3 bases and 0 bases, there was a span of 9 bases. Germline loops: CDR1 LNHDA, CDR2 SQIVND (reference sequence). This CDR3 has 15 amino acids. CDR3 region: CASSMTDYSNQPQHF. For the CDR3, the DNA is TGTGCCAGTAGTATGACAGATTATAGCAATCAGCCCCAGCATTTT.

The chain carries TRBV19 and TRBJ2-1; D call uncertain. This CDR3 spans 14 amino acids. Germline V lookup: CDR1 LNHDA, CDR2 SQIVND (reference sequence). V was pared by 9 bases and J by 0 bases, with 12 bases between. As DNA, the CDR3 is TGTGCCAGCGCGTGGGATAGCTCCTACAATGAGCAGTTCTTC. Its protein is CASAWDSSYNEQFF. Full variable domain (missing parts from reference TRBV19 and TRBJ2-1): DGGITQSPKYLFRKEGQNVTLSCEQNLNHDAMYWYRQDPGQGLRLIYYSQIVNDFQKGDIAEGYSVSREKKESFPLTVTSAQKNPTAFYLCASAWDSSYNEQFFGPGTRLTVL.

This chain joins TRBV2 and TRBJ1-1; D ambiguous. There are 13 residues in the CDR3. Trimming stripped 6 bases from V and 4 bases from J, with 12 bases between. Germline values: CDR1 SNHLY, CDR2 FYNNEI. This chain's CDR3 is CASRERRVTEAFF. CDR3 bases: TGTGCCAGCAGGGAACGGAGGGTCACTGAAGCTTTCTTT.

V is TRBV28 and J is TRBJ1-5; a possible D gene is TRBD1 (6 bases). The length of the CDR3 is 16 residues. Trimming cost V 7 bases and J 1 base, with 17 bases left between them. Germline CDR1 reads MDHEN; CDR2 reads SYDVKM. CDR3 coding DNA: TGTGCCAGCACTCGGCCGAGGGGGGCAAGCAATCAGCCCCAGCATTTT. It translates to CASTRPRGASNQPQHF.